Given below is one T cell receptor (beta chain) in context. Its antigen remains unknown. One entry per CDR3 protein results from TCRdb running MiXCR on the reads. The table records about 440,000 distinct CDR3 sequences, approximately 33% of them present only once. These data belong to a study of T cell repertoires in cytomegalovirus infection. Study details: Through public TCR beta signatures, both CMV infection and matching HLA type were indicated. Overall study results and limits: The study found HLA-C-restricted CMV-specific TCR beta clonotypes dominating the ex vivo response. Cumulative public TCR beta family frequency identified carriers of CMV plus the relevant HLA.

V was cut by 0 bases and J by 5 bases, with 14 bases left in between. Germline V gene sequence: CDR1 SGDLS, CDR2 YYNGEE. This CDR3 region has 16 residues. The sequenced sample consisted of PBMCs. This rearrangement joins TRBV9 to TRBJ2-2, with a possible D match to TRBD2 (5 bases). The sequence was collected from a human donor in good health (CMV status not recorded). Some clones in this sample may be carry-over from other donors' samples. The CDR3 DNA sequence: TGTGCCAGCAGCGTAGAGGCGGGCGCGGAAACCGGGGAGCTGTTTTTT. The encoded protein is CASSVEAGAETGELFF.